This T cell receptor beta chain was documented in a study of T-cell reconstitution after alpha-beta-depleted transplantation in children. This clonotype occurred many times. V lost 6 bases to trimming and J lost 8 bases; unmatched junction nucleotides: 11. Germline values: CDR1 MDHEN, CDR2 SYDVKM. CDR3 size: 15 residues. Unique molecular identifiers were incorporated during preparation of the TCRbeta library. In TCRdb, the PCR reads were re-called with MiXCR into one record per CDR3 protein. This sample has about 610,000 distinct CDR3 sequences; roughly a tenth occur once, and the top ten carry 4%. Sequenced material: PBMCs from the stem cell graft donor, taken from the stem cell graft. This clonotype was obtained from a human donor who donated a stem cell graft to a child with acute myeloid leukemia. This chain connects TRBV28 to TRBJ2-1, with 9 bases aligning to TRBD2. The CDR3 sequence is CASSHLAGRSDEQFF. Here the CDR3 DNA reads TGTGCCAGCAGCCATCTAGCGGGGAGGTCCGATGAGCAGTTCTTC.